This T cell receptor (beta chain) was sequenced for a study of blood T cell repertoires in COVID-19 (dated by TCRdb to 2018 to 2020). Regarding the research as a whole: Samples covering the acute and convalescent phases of COVID-19 were provided by collaborators in the United States, Italy and Spain. The prospective study material was composed of cDNA or gDNA derived from T cells, B-cell-depleted T cells, or PBMCs. Deeply sampled blood TCRbeta repertoires from subjects exposed to, actively infected with, or recovered from COVID-19 were included in the dataset. A freely available public database, intended as a resource for researchers studying the immune response to SARS-CoV-2, is where the repertoires were released. The samples were drawn from the first 160 participants of the ongoing ImmuneRACE study and from roughly 1,300 subjects provided by 6 global collaborators. Nearly every sample came with metadata listing a de-identified subject ID, COVID-19 status, age in years and sex. HLA class I and class II types, where available, came from metadata supplied by the sample provider rather than from assay-based typing. On the study overall, not on this receptor specifically: The quantity of clinical and demographic metadata differed by source and by participant and was supplied without curation.

The collaborating institutions used their own protocols to collect whole blood in K2EDTA tubes. For TCRbeta analysis, collaborators shipped samples as frozen whole blood, isolated PBMCs, or DNA extracted from either of those sample types. The CDR3, from cysteine to phenylalanine, totals 13 residues. Only the CDR3 portion is preserved as DNA: 39 bases, with reading frame beginning at the first base. Looking up the germline V gene yields CDR1 SGHRS and CDR2 YFSETQ. Relative to germline, V is 0 bases shorter and J is 4 bases shorter, with 7 bases between their ends. Comment on this clone: Its antigen has not been determined. Base-call qualities are not available, and no considerably larger clone is one nucleotide away. The same CDR3 arises from other DNA sequences in this sample as well.

The immunoSEQ Assay, a bias-controlled multiplex PCR, was used to amplify TCRbeta CDR3 regions from genomic DNA. Under the source paper's analysis protocol: Within the assay, amplification of reference gene primers was used to estimate how many nucleated cells each sample contained. To quantify the absolute abundance of each unique TCRbeta CDR3 rearrangement, sequence reads were collapsed and filtered. For each sample, productive Simpson clonality was calculated as the square root of Simpson's diversity index over productive rearrangements. The source is immuneACCESS, and TCRdb retained only in-frame sequences with V and J called. Part of the clones is not carried over; for the studies checked, unresolved V genes explain less than half of this, and the remainder is unexplained. V and J calls and clone size are as listed in that table; D and trimming were resolved from the DNA. Present in this sample are around 240,000 clones, 80% to 90% of which were seen just once. The top ten clonotypes cover around 0.97% of the sample.

Material: peripheral blood. Recombination joined TRBV5-1 with TRBJ1-2, with a tentative D gene TRBD1 over 5 matching bases. The TCR was taken from a man aged 35 to 55 with acute or convalescent COVID-19. The CDR3 corresponds to CASSLGTGYGYTF. The base sequence is TGCGCCAGCAGCTTGGGTACAGGCTATGGCTACACCTTC. Here the CDR3 is joined to the reference TRBV5-1 and TRBJ1-2 genes, and the full variable domain is: KAGVTQTPRYLIKTRGQQVTLSCSPISGHRSVSWYQQTPGQGLQFLFEYFSETQRNKGNFPGRFSGRQFSNSRSEMNVSTLELGDSALYLCASSLGTGYGYTFGSGTRLTVV.